The next 26 T cell receptor beta chains were all read from a single sample in a study of T cell responses to AZD1222 COVID-19 vaccine. The data were produced by immunoSEQ multiplex PCR, yet TCRdb's version contains in-frame clones alone and is incomplete. The repertoire consists of about 110,000 clones, with about 85% occurring once and the leading ten covering 2.5%. This material consisted of peripheral blood, taken 28 days after the second AZD1222 dose. Receptors were obtained from an adult who received the AZD1222 COVID-19 vaccine.

This clone was picked up one time. The chain links TRBV2 to TRBJ2-5; D call uncertain. CDR3 length equals 14 residues. CDR1 SNHLY and CDR2 FYNNEI come from the germline V gene. The ends were cut back, 6 bases at V and 2 bases at J, with 13 bases in the middle. The CDR3 sequence is CASRRSGLQETQYF. The DNA of the CDR3 is TGTGCCAGCAGACGATCAGGATTACAAGAGACCCAGTACTTC. Together with reference TRBV2 and TRBJ2-5, the CDR3 gives the full variable domain: EPEVTQTPSHQVTQMGQEVILRCVPISNHLYFYWYRQILGQKVEFLVSFYNNEISEKSEIFDDQFSVERPDGSNFTLKIRSTKLEDSAMYFCASRRSGLQETQYFGPGTRLLVL.

In its sample, this clone was seen once. V gene TRBV6-2 or TRBV6-3 combines with J gene TRBJ2-3; 15 bases align to TRBD2. Germline trimming cut 2 bases from V and 1 base from J; bases unmatched to any gene: 4. This CDR3 is 18 amino acids long. Germline lookup yields CDR1 MNHEY and CDR2 SVGEGT. The CDR3 region is CASSYGLAGGFGTDTQYF. The CDR3 bases are TGTGCCAGCAGTTACGGACTAGCGGGAGGGTTTGGCACAGATACGCAGTATTTT.

The V and J genes are TRBV18 and TRBJ2-4, with TRBD1 as a possible D gene (6 bases). The CDR3 is 15 amino acids. V gave up 2 bases and J gave up 8 bases, with 16 bases separating them. CDR1 is KGHSH, CDR2 LQKENI, per germline. CDR3 amino acids: CASSPRKGVLDIQYF. CDR3 sequence (DNA): TGTGCCAGCTCACCAAGGAAGGGGGTTTTAGACATTCAGTACTTC.

The CDR3 here is CASSLASGVSHNEQFF. The CDR3 nucleotides read TGTGCCAGCAGCTTGGCTAGCGGGGTTAGTCATAATGAGCAGTTCTTC. J is TRBJ2-1 and V is TRBV5-4; TRBD2 aligns across 9 bases. After removal of 0 bases from V and 7 bases from J, the junction contained 8 bases not matched to a gene. There are 16 residues in the CDR3. Germline V CDR1 and CDR2: SGHNT, YYREEE (reference sequence). Full variable domain (remainder filled in from reference TRBV5-4 and TRBJ2-1): ETGVTQSPTHLIKTRGQQVTLRCSSQSGHNTVSWYQQALGQGPQFIFQYYREEENGRGNFPPRFSGLQFPNYSSELNVNALELDDSALYLCASSLASGVSHNEQFFGPGTRLTVL.

The chain has TRBV21-1 and TRBJ1-5; no check of the table's D call, TRBD1, against the DNA was made. TRBV21-1 is marked as a pseudogene. The CDR3 contains 15 residues. The CDR3 DNA is TGTGCCAGCAGCCCTACTGGGGACACCAATCAGCCCCAGCATTTT. This gives the protein CASSPTGDTNQPQHF.

The chain uses TRBV19 and TRBJ1-6; 7 bases align to TRBD1. The CDR3 runs to 20 residues. Germline V gives CDR1 LNHDA, CDR2 SQIVND (reference sequence). J gave up 0 bases and V 6 bases, and 17 bases lay outside the gene matches. CDR3: CASSVTGILSSSSYNSPLHF. The CDR3 bases are TGTGCCAGTAGCGTGACAGGGATTCTTAGTAGCAGCTCCTATAATTCACCCCTCCACTTT.

The chain has TRBV5-8 and TRBJ2-3; D gene uncertain. This CDR3 region has 14 residues. V shed 3 bases and J shed 3 bases, with 11 bases lying between them. Germline V CDR1 and CDR2: SGHTS, YDEGEE. CDR3 residues: CASSSRAGTDTQYF. The CDR3, as DNA: TGTGCCAGCAGCTCCCGGGCTGGAACAGATACGCAGTATTTT.

This clone is a singleton in its sample. CDR3: CASSIAGVNEQYF. The CDR3 DNA sequence: TGTGCCAGTAGTATAGCCGGGGTCAACGAGCAGTACTTC. The genes are TRBV19 and TRBJ2-7; possible D gene TRBD2, 5 bases. Looked up from germline, CDR1 is LNHDA and CDR2 is SQIVND (reference sequence). The V and J ends lost 1 base and 5 bases respectively, with 9 bases between them. The CDR3 totals 13 residues.

The gene calls are TRBV19 and TRBJ2-7; a possible D gene is TRBD2 (5 bases). Germline CDR1 LNHDA, CDR2 SQIVND (reference sequence). V lost 3 bases to trimming and J lost 1 base, with 13 bases between them. The CDR3 is 15 amino acids. CDR3 DNA: TGTGCCAGTAGTATGACGGCCAGGACTTCCTACGAGCAGTACTTC. Translated, it gives CASSMTARTSYEQYF.

The rearrangement joins TRBV20-1 to TRBJ1-1; D unclear. The length of the CDR3 is 11 residues. Deletions cut 3 bases from V and 1 base from J, with 3 bases between. From germline, CDR1 is DFQATT and CDR2 SNEGSKA (reference sequence). The CDR3 loop is CSARKNTEAFF. The CDR3 bases are TGCAGTGCTAGGAAGAACACTGAAGCTTTCTTT.

This sequence joins TRBV5-1 and TRBJ1-3, with D possibly matching TRBD1 (6 bases). The V end lost 0 bases, the J end lost 0 bases, and 10 bases lay between the germline ends. The CDR3 spans 16 residues. Germline-derived CDR1 and CDR2 are SGHRS and YFSETQ. The CDR3 DNA reads as TGCGCCAGCAGCTTGGATTGGGGGCGCTCTGGAAACACCATATATTTT. Residues: CASSLDWGRSGNTIYF.

The CDR3 loop reads CASSPIGDEQYF. The CDR3 DNA reads TGTGCCAGCTCACCCATCGGGGACGAGCAGTACTTC. The rearrangement joins TRBV18 to TRBJ2-7; D may be TRBD2 (5 bases). Germline-derived CDR1 and CDR2 are KGHSH and LQKENI. The CDR3 totals 12 residues. V dropped 3 bases and J dropped 5 bases, with 8 bases sitting between them.

The chain employs TRBV21-1 and TRBJ2-7; the DNA was not compared with TRBD1, the D call given in the table. TRBV21-1 is deemed a pseudogene. CDR3 length: 20 residues. The CDR3 is CASSKAGRGSSGTGFYEQYF. The CDR3 DNA is TGTGCCAGCAGCAAAGCCGGGCGGGGGAGTAGCGGGACAGGGTTCTACGAGCAGTACTTC.

The genes are TRBV30 and TRBJ1-6; D uncertain. V was pared by 3 bases and J by 5 bases, with 8 bases between. Per the germline V gene, CDR1 is GTSNPN and CDR2 is SVGIG (reference sequence). The CDR3 is made up of 13 amino acids. The CDR3 loop is CAWRGQHNSPLHF. The CDR3 nucleotides are TGTGCCTGGAGGGGTCAGCATAATTCACCCCTCCACTTT.

This clone is a singleton in its sample. The chain carries TRBV25-1 and TRBJ1-1; 7 positions match TRBD1. The germline CDR1 and CDR2 sequences are MGHDK and SYGVNS. This CDR3 region has 12 residues. The V and J ends lost 7 bases and 5 bases, in that order; junction bases with no gene match: 4. CDR3 sequence: CASIHRGTEAFF. The CDR3 DNA follows: TGTGCCAGCATCCACAGGGGAACTGAAGCTTTCTTT.

The rearrangement links TRBV7-9 to TRBJ2-1; 7 nucleotides align to TRBD2. Germline lookup yields CDR1 SEHNR and CDR2 FQNEAQ (reference sequence). Trimming at V came to 2 bases and at J to 4 bases, leaving 5 bases not matched to a gene. This CDR3 has 15 amino acids. CDR3 coding DNA: TGTGCCAGCAGCTTACCCCCTAGCGGTTACAATGAGCAGTTCTTC. It encodes CASSLPPSGYNEQFF.

The rearrangement links TRBV6-5 to TRBJ1-5; D is unclear. The ends were cut back, 6 bases at V and 8 bases at J, with 17 bases in the middle. The CDR3 runs to 14 residues. Germline CDR1 and CDR2: MNHEY and SVGAGI. For the CDR3, the DNA is TGTGCCAGCAGAGAGTCCACCGTGGGTGAGCCCCAGCATTTT. It codes for CASRESTVGEPQHF.

This clone was picked up one time. The rearrangement joins TRBV28 to TRBJ2-7, with TRBD2 matching 8 bases. There are 15 residues in the CDR3. The V gene end was trimmed by 3 bases and the J gene end by 7 bases; junction bases not matched to a gene: 11. Germline V gene sequence: CDR1 MDHEN, CDR2 SYDVKM. CDR3 nucleotide sequence: TGTGCCAGCAGTTTTTCCGGGACTAGTCTCGGGGAGCAGTACTTC. Amino acids: CASSFSGTSLGEQYF. The full variable domain, completed using reference TRBV28 and TRBJ2-7, is DVKVTQSSRYLVKRTGEKVFLECVQDMDHENMFWYRQDPGLGLRLIYFSYDVKMKEKGDIPEGYSVSREKKERFSLILESASTNQTSMYLCASSFSGTSLGEQYFGPGTRLTVT.

This clone has only one observation. The genes are TRBV5-6 and TRBJ2-1; 10 nucleotides align to TRBD2. The CDR3 covers 16 residues. The V segment lost 0 bases and the J segment 2 bases; nucleotides outside the gene matches: 2. The germline gives CDR1 SGHDT, CDR2 YYEEEE. In DNA form, the CDR3 reads TGTGCCAGCAGCTTGGGACTAGCGGGCCCCTACAATGAGCAGTTCTTC. As protein: CASSLGLAGPYNEQFF.

The chain joins TRBV18 to TRBJ2-1; no firm D call. This CDR3 has 13 amino acids. V shed 4 bases and J shed 6 bases, with 10 bases lying between them. CDR1 is KGHSH, CDR2 LQKENI, per germline. The CDR3, as DNA: TGTGCCAGCTCACTTGACGGCCTCAATGAGCAGTTCTTC. The encoded protein is CASSLDGLNEQFF.

The rearrangement uses TRBV18 and TRBJ2-3; D is undetermined. The germline CDR1 and CDR2 sequences are KGHSH and LQKENI. Trimming pared 2 bases from V and 3 bases from J, leaving 9 bases between. The CDR3 length is 14 residues. The DNA of the CDR3 is TGTGCCAGCTCACCAGGCGTAGAAACAGATACGCAGTATTTT. Translation gives CASSPGVETDTQYF. Variable domain in full (rest from reference TRBV18 and TRBJ2-3): NAGVMQNPRHLVRRRGQEARLRCSPMKGHSHVYWYRQLPEEGLKFMVYLQKENIIDESGMPKERFSAEFPKEGPSILRIQQVVRGDSAAYFCASSPGVETDTQYFGPGTRLTVL.

A few counts support this clone. The V call is TRBV28, the J call TRBJ1-2, with D possibly matching TRBD1 (5 bases). Per the germline V gene, CDR1 is MDHEN and CDR2 is SYDVKM. V shed 5 bases and J shed 4 bases, with 11 bases lying between them. The CDR3 length is 13 residues. CDR3 protein: CASSPTGTYGYTF. CDR3 sequence (DNA): TGTGCCAGCAGTCCAACCGGGACCTATGGCTACACCTTC.

In DNA, the CDR3 is TGTGCCAGCATCCGAACAGGGAGTCTGAATTCACCCCTCCACTTT. It yields the protein CASIRTGSLNSPLHF. This chain uses TRBV27 with TRBJ1-6; D possibly corresponds to TRBD1 (6 bases). CDR1 is MNHEY, CDR2 SMNVEV, per germline (reference sequence). The CDR3 runs to 15 residues. Trimming took 7 bases from V and 7 from J, leaving 17 bases between them.

The rearrangement joins TRBV24-1 to TRBJ2-3; D is unresolved. The germline V gene has CDR1 KGHDR and CDR2 SFDVKD. The germline V and J ends were trimmed by 5 bases and 6 bases, with 20 bases remaining between them. The CDR3 totals 16 residues. The CDR3 DNA is TGTGCCACCAGTGGAACTCTGTCGGGCAGTTTTGATACGCAGTATTTT. Translation gives CATSGTLSGSFDTQYF.

This clone was observed a few times. This chain uses TRBV19 with TRBJ2-7; D perhaps matches TRBD2 (5 bases). The CDR3 is made up of 16 amino acids. Germline V CDR1 and CDR2: LNHDA, SQIVND (reference sequence). The germline V and J ends were trimmed by 5 bases and 0 bases, with 17 bases remaining between them. The CDR3 DNA sequence: TGTGCCAGTAGTGTCTCAGGCGGGTGGGACTCCTACGAGCAGTACTTC. This translates into CASSVSGGWDSYEQYF.

The chain uses TRBV12-5 and TRBJ2-5; TRBD1 aligns across 8 bases. V gave up 6 bases and J gave up 2 bases; unmatched junction bases: 2. The CDR3 is 13 amino acids. Germline assignment: CDR1 LGHNT and CDR2 FRNRAP. CDR3 in DNA: TGTGCTAGTGGAAGGGACAGGCAAGAGACCCAGTACTTC. It yields the protein CASGRDRQETQYF.